These T cell receptor beta chains were read from a single sample in a study of cytomegalovirus exposure and HLA in healthy donors. Only in-frame clones appear in the TCRdb table, and some are missing; sequencing was by immunoSEQ multiplex PCR. Of under 150,000 clones in the sample, roughly 80% are singletons; the top ten hold roughly 3.2%. Sequenced input: PBMCs. Every receptor here comes from a young man in good health and CMV-seronegative. CDR3s include the opening cysteine and the closing phenylalanine or tryptophan. A D gene is named only where the DNA matches it firmly. Rows give clone size only sometimes, using once, few, many, or a class for an expanded clone.

clone_size j_call d_call v_call cdr3_aa
- TRBJ1-5 TRBD1 TRBV5-1 CASSLETGGWPQHF
- TRBJ2-5 - TRBV6-5 CASNPRGLSQETQYF
- TRBJ1-3 - TRBV19 CASSRRAPALGNTIYF
- TRBJ2-2 - TRBV19 CASSPQGTGELFF
- TRBJ1-3 - TRBV9 CASSVGSLGNTIYF
- TRBJ1-2 - TRBV28 CASSLPGDYGYTF
- TRBJ1-1 - TRBV2 CASSEQVNTEAFF
- TRBJ2-2 TRBD2 TRBV5-1 CASRFTSGDTGELFF
once TRBJ2-3 TRBD2 TRBV29-1 CSADLAGRTDTQYF
once TRBJ1-2 - TRBV7-6 CASSEGEGYGYTF
few TRBJ1-2 TRBD1 TRBV7-9 CASRPTGGAFGYTF
- TRBJ2-7 TRBD2 TRBV30 CAWTRLAGTYEQYF
- TRBJ1-4 - TRBV2 CASSGQDEKLFF
- TRBJ2-1 TRBD2 TRBV9 CASSVAGPSGGRNNEQFF
- TRBJ2-7 TRBD1 TRBV4-2 CASSQDRDRDTYEQYF
- - - TRBV7-9 CASSLRGILSYEQYF
- TRBJ1-4 TRBD1 TRBV13 CASRSTGTGREKLFF
- TRBJ2-1 TRBD2 TRBV11-3 CASSLDGGGLAGRNEQFF
- TRBJ2-3 TRBD1 TRBV7-6 CASSLDRDRTDTQYF
- TRBJ1-5 - TRBV7-2 CASSLDPSSYQPQHF
- TRBJ1-2 - TRBV25-1 CASSELASGVNYGYTF
once TRBJ1-1 - TRBV30 CAWGQQNTEAFF
- TRBJ1-2 - TRBV19 CASSSPGFGYTF
- TRBJ2-7 - TRBV7-7 CASSPGRGSSYEQYF
once TRBJ1-2 - TRBV28 CASSPGGDNYGYTF
- TRBJ1-1 TRBD1 TRBV19 CASRRTGNTEAFF
- TRBJ1-2 - TRBV28 CASSLPVVGYTF
once - TRBD2 TRBV13 CASSPPRLAGVSYEQYF
- TRBJ2-1 TRBD2 TRBV5-1 CASSLEAGTYNEQFF
- TRBJ2-3 TRBD2 TRBV6-5 CASWTSGARAQYF
- TRBJ1-5 TRBD1 TRBV19 CASSMQGGNQPQHF
- TRBJ1-1 TRBD1 TRBV28 CASSHAGTGSPEAFF
- TRBJ1-2 - TRBV7-2 CASSGSADYGYTF
few TRBJ1-2 TRBD1 TRBV10-3 CAISAGTGRAYGYTF
- TRBJ2-3 - TRBV7-8 CASSAPRGPGGTDTQYF
- TRBJ1-1 - TRBV30 CAWTGGSRDTEAFF
- TRBJ2-2 - TRBV11-3 CASSLDQGSARFTGELFF
- TRBJ1-1 - TRBV4-2 CASSPRAPNTEAFF
- TRBJ1-2 TRBD1 TRBV5-4 CASSLGGQANYGYTF
- TRBJ2-1 - TRBV10-3 CAIRSRSDEQFF
- TRBJ1-5 - TRBV5-4 CASSVGGRSNQPQHF
few TRBJ2-4 - TRBV18 CASLGGVGDIQYF
- TRBJ1-1 - TRBV6-1 CASTFTEAFF
once TRBJ2-7 TRBD2 TRBV19 CASRQRELHEQYF
- TRBJ1-2 TRBD1 TRBV14 CASSRDRVAGYTF
few TRBJ2-7 - TRBV2 CASSTGLPYEQYF
- TRBJ2-7 TRBD2 TRBV5-4 CASSRGGGVSYEQYF
- TRBJ2-7 - TRBV9 CASASAGREQYF
- TRBJ2-7 TRBD1 TRBV4-3 CASSQDYWDRGLYEQYF
once TRBJ2-7 - TRBV5-8 CASFRGAAGVHEQYF
- TRBJ2-6 - TRBV6-4 CASSDSAGGANVLTF
- TRBJ1-1 TRBD1 TRBV9 CASSVRQGSTEAFF
- TRBJ1-1 - TRBV19 CASSKDRANEAFF
- TRBJ2-2 - TRBV18 CASSPLRDGELFF
- TRBJ1-6 TRBD1 TRBV7-9 CASSLGGQDNSPLHF
- TRBJ1-1 - TRBV7-3 CASSLSQNTEAFF
- TRBJ1-5 - TRBV5-6 CASSLRGLSNQPQHF
- TRBJ1-1 - TRBV28 CASNEMNTEAFF
- TRBJ2-7 - TRBV18 CASSPAADPLYEQYF
- TRBJ1-1 - TRBV19 CAIKGQGHTEAFF